The clone carrying this T cell receptor beta chain was seen a handful of times. Next came a second PCR, run for about 6 to 12 cycles, which used a sample-barcoded 5' primer along with a J-beta primer mix. TCRdb itself ran the 5' RACE reads through MiXCR, one entry per CDR3 protein. The table records 760,000 or so distinct CDR3 sequences, approximately 25% of them present only once. The record originates from a study of blood T cells in healthy people across ages. Germline V CDR1 and CDR2: SGHRS, YFSETQ. CDR3 size: 16 residues. The ends lost 5 bases at V and 0 bases at J; junction bases unmatched: 7. The same specimen was also included in a second study, on T cells of mothers and their children.

This clonotype was obtained from a boy younger than 18 in good health. This chain uses TRBV5-1 with TRBJ2-1; 8 bases fit TRBD2. Input material: blood. This chain's CDR3 is CASRESGTSSYNEQFF. As DNA, the CDR3 is TGCGCCAGCAGGGAGAGCGGGACTAGCTCCTACAATGAGCAGTTCTTC.